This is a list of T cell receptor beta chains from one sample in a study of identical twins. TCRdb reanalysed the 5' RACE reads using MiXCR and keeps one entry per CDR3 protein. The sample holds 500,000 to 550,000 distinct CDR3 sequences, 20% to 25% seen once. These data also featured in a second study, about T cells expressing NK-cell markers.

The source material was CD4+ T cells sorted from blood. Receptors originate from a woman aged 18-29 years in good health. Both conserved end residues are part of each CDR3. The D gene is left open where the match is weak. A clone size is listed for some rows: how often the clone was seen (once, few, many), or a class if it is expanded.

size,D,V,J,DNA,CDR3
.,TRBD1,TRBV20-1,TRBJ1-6,TGCAGTGCTTCTCGGGACAGGGTTTCACCCCTCCACTTT,CSASRDRVSPLHF
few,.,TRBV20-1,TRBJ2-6,TGCAGTGCTCGAGCCGGGACCAGAGTACTCTCTGGGGCCAACGTCCTGACTTTC,CSARAGTRVLSGANVLTF
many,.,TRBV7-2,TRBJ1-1,TGTGCCAGCAACAGTCCCCTGGACACTGAAGCTTTCTTT,CASNSPLDTEAFF
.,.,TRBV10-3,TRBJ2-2,TGTGCCAGCATACAGGAGCTCGACACCGGGGAGCTGTTTTTT,CASIQELDTGELFF
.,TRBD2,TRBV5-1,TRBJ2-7,TGCGCCAGCAGCGCAGGGACTAGCGTGGGGAGCGAGCAGTACTTC,CASSAGTSVGSEQYF
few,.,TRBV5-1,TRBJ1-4,TGCGCCAGCAGCGTACAGGGTCCTGGAAAACTGTTTTTT,CASSVQGPGKLFF
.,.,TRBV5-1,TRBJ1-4,TGCGCCAGCAGCTTGGATGTGGTAGCGAATGAAAAACTGTTTTTT,CASSLDVVANEKLFF
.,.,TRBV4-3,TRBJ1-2,TGCGCCAGCAGCCAATTGACAGGCAGCTATGGCTACACCTTC,CASSQLTGSYGYTF
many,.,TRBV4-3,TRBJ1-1,TGCGCCAGCAGCCAAGATCGGAATGGAGGCACTGAAGCTTTCTTT,CASSQDRNGGTEAFF
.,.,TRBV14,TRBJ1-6,TGTGCCAGCAGCCCAGGGTATTACTCACCCCTCCACTTT,CASSPGYYSPLHF
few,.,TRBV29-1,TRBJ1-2,TGCAGCGTTGTCTGGATAAATGGCTACACCTTC,CSVVWINGYTF
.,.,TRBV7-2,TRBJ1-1,TGTGCCAGCAGCTCTTCAATCACTGAAGCTTTCTTT,CASSSSITEAFF
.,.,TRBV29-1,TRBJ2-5,TGCAGCGTTGAACTCCGGGAGAGAGAGACCCAGTACTTC,CSVELRERETQYF
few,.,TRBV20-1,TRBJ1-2,TGCAGTGCTAGTGACAGAAATGCCTATGGCTACACCTTC,CSASDRNAYGYTF
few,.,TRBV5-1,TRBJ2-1,TGCGCCAGCAGCGGGGGGACTCTTAGCTCCTACAATGAGCAGTTCTTC,CASSGGTLSSYNEQFF
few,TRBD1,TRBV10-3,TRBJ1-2,TGTGCCATCTCCGGGACAGGGGATCATGGCTACACCTTC,CAISGTGDHGYTF
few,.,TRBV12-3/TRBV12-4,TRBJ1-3,TGTGCCAGCAGTCGGGTAGGAAACACCATATATTTT,CASSRVGNTIYF
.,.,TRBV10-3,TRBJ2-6,TGTGCCATCGGGGGTTCAGGGGCCAACGTCCTGACTTTC,CAIGGSGANVLTF
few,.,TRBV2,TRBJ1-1,TGTGCCAGCAGGAGGGAGGGGCACACTGAAGCTTTCTTT,CASRREGHTEAFF
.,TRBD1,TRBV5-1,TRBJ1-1,TGCGCCAGCAGCTTTCATTATGGACAGGGGGGCTCTGAAGCTTTCTTT,CASSFHYGQGGSEAFF
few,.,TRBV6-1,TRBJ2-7,TGTGCCAGCAGGCAAGGGCCTATTTCCTACGAGCAGTACTTC,CASRQGPISYEQYF
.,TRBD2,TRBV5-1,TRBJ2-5,TGCGCCAGCAGCTTGGAGGCGGGGGGACTAAACTTC,CASSLEAGGLNF
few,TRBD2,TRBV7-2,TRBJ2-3,TGTGCCAGCAGCTCCCCGGGACTAGACGGCACAGATACGCAGTATTTT,CASSSPGLDGTDTQYF
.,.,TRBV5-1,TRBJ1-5,TGCGCCAGCAGTTTGGACCCTAATAGGCCCCAGCATTTT,CASSLDPNRPQHF
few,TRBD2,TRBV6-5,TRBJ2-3,TGTGCCAGCAGCTTACTTCTAGCGGGACCCACAGATACGCAGTATTTT,CASSLLLAGPTDTQYF
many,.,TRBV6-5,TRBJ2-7,TGTGCCAGCAGTTTTAGCGGGGGGACAGGGGAGCAGTACTTC,CASSFSGGTGEQYF
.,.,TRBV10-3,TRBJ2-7,TGTGCCATCAGTGGGACAGCCACCTACGAGCAGTACTTC,CAISGTATYEQYF
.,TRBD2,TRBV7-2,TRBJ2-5,TGTGCCAGCAGCTTAGTGGGGGGGAGCCAAGAGACCCAGTACTTC,CASSLVGGSQETQYF
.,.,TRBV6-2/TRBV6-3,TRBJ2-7,TGTGCCAGCAGTTACGGAACTACCTACGAGCAGTACTTC,CASSYGTTYEQYF
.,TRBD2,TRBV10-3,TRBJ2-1,TGTGCCATTCAAAACCCGACTAGCGGGAGGGCCCGGTACAATGAGCAGTTCTTC,CAIQNPTSGRARYNEQFF
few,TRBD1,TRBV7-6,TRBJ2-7,TGTGCCAGCAGCCATAACCGGGACAGGGGGCCGTGGGAGCAGTACTTC,CASSHNRDRGPWEQYF
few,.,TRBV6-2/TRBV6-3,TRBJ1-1,TGTGCCAGCGCCCAAAGGTTTGCGACTACTGAAGCTTTCTTT,CASAQRFATTEAFF
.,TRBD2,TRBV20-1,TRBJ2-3,TGCAGTGCTAGAGATCAGCTAGCGGGAGACACAGATACGCAGTATTTT,CSARDQLAGDTDTQYF
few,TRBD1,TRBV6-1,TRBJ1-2,TGTGCCAGCAGGTCCACAGGGGCCTCCTCTAACTATGGCTACACCTTC,CASRSTGASSNYGYTF
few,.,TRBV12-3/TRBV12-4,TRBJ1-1,TGTGCCAGCAGCCGGCCACAGGGAGGGTCGTCCACTGAAGCTTTCTTT,CASSRPQGGSSTEAFF
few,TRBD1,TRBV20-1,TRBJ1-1,TGCAGTGCTGACCGGACAGGGGAAGATGCTTTCTTT,CSADRTGEDAFF
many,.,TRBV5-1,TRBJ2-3,TGCGCCAGCAGCTTGGGGGAGACTAGGGGATCAGATACGCAGTATTTT,CASSLGETRGSDTQYF
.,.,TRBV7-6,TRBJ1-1,TGTGCCAGCAGCTTATATTCACCCGGGAGCACTGAAGCTTTCTTT,CASSLYSPGSTEAFF
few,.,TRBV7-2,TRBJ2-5,TGTGCCAGCACCCGCGGAGGAGCGGAAGAGACCCAGTACTTC,CASTRGGAEETQYF
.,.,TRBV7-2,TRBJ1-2,TGTGCCAGCAGCCCTCCGGGACGGGTGGGTAATGGCTACACCTTC,CASSPPGRVGNGYTF